These 18 T cell receptor beta chains originate from one sample sequenced in a study of T cell responses to AZD1222 COVID-19 vaccine. Here immunoSEQ multiplex PCR was the method, and the copy in TCRdb shows in-frame clones only, minus some. Among tens of thousands of clones listed, about 80% were seen once. The sequencing here drew on peripheral blood, taken on day 0 of AZD1222 vaccination. Receptors were obtained from an adult in good health.

J is TRBJ1-1 and V is TRBV4-2; D gene ambiguous. The CDR3 spans 15 residues. Germline V CDR1 and CDR2: LGHNA, YNFKEQ. Trimming cost V 3 bases and J 1 base, with 12 bases left between them. This CDR3 is CASSQSQDQNTEAFF. CDR3 coding DNA: TGTGCCAGCAGCCAGTCCCAGGATCAGAACACTGAAGCTTTCTTT.

V is TRBV2 and J is TRBJ1-5; D not resolved. Trimming left V 2 bases short and J 0 bases short, with 8 bases between. This CDR3 is built from 15 residues. The germline V gene has CDR1 SNHLY and CDR2 FYNNEI. DNA of the CDR3: TGTGCCAGCAGTGAAATTACGAATAGCAATCAGCCCCAGCATTTT. This gives the protein CASSEITNSNQPQHF.

The V call is TRBV5-4, the J call TRBJ2-7; 12 nucleotides agree with TRBD2. The germline V gene has CDR1 SGHNT and CDR2 YYREEE (reference sequence). Germline trimming cut 3 bases from V and 6 bases from J; bases unmatched to any gene: 7. This CDR3 contains 15 residues. DNA for the CDR3: TGTGCCAGCAGCTCCCTACTAGCGGGGGGCTTCGAGCAGTACTTC. Its translation: CASSSLLAGGFEQYF.

The chain has TRBV5-1 and TRBJ1-1; D may be TRBD1 (5 bases). The V gene lost 2 bases and the J gene lost 6 bases, with 11 bases spanning the gap. The length of the CDR3 is 13 residues. The germline V gene encodes CDR1 SGHRS and CDR2 YFSETQ. CDR3 sequence: CASSLGQGAEAFF. CDR3 bases: TGCGCCAGCAGCTTAGGGCAGGGCGCTGAAGCTTTCTTT.

The chain uses TRBV28 and TRBJ1-6; D ambiguous. Per the germline V gene, CDR1 is MDHEN and CDR2 is SYDVKM. V was trimmed by 7 bases and J by 6 bases, leaving 13 bases between them. The CDR3 sequence is 14 residues long. The CDR3 nucleotides read TGTGCCAGCATGGGAGGGAGTCCTAATTCACCCCTCCACTTT. Translating gives CASMGGSPNSPLHF.

The chain couples TRBV7-9 to TRBJ2-3; D is unclear. Germline V gene data show CDR1 as SEHNR and CDR2 as FQNEAQ (reference sequence). The CDR3 has 12 residues. Trimming cost V 1 base and J 1 base, with 0 bases left between them. Written as DNA, the CDR3 is TGTGCCAGCAGCTTAGGCACAGATACGCAGTATTTT. Translated: CASSLGTDTQYF.

The chain combines TRBV13 with TRBJ2-7, with D possibly being TRBD2 (6 bases). The CDR3 covers 14 residues. V dropped 5 bases and J dropped 3 bases, with 14 bases sitting between them. The germline CDR1 and CDR2 sequences are PRHDT and FYEKMQ (reference sequence). In DNA form, the CDR3 reads TGTGCCAGCAGCCCGGGGGTGCTGGGCTACGAGCAGTACTTC. It codes for CASSPGVLGYEQYF.

This clone was observed a few times. The chain joins TRBV6-5 to TRBJ2-3; D uncertain. Germline CDR1 and CDR2: MNHEY and SVGAGI. The CDR3 totals 13 residues. V was trimmed by 4 bases and J by 3 bases, leaving 8 bases between them. DNA for the CDR3: TGTGCCAGCAGTTCCCGCCGGACAGATACGCAGTATTTT. Translating it yields CASSSRRTDTQYF.

The chain uses TRBV11-2 and TRBJ2-5; TRBD2 agrees at 10 bases. With V trimmed by 1 base and J by 5 bases, 10 bases remained unmatched. Germline V lookup: CDR1 SGHAT, CDR2 FQNNGV. The CDR3 has 17 residues. The CDR3 loop is CASSLVGAGGSRETQYF. CDR3 DNA sequence: TGTGCCAGCAGCTTAGTCGGAGCGGGGGGGTCCAGGGAGACCCAGTACTTC.

The chain recombines TRBV4-2 with TRBJ2-1; 8 nucleotides align to TRBD2. The CDR3 is made up of 15 amino acids. V lost 4 bases, J lost 7 bases, and 9 bases stayed unmatched. Germline CDR1 and CDR2: LGHNA and YNFKEQ. CDR3 amino acids: CASSRNGGAGNEQFF. The CDR3 DNA sequence: TGTGCCAGCAGCCGAAACGGGGGGGCTGGTAATGAGCAGTTCTTC.

The chain recombines TRBV4-2 with TRBJ1-1, with D possibly being TRBD1 (6 bases). CDR1 LGHNA and CDR2 YNFKEQ come from the germline V gene. Deletions cut 0 bases from V and 0 bases from J, with 14 bases between. This CDR3 spans 17 amino acids. CDR3 coding DNA: TGTGCCAGCAGCCAAGATATTGGGGGCCTCGTGAACACTGAAGCTTTCTTT. Translation: CASSQDIGGLVNTEAFF.

This clone has just one count. The chain links TRBV13 to TRBJ1-2; TRBD1 agrees at 8 bases. From germline, CDR1 is PRHDT and CDR2 FYEKMQ (reference sequence). J was trimmed by 7 bases and V by 0 bases; bases with no gene match: 13. The CDR3 spans 17 residues. CDR3 region: CASSLGQGALPLFGYTF. The DNA for the CDR3 is TGTGCCAGCAGCTTAGGGCAGGGGGCCCTACCTCTGTTTGGCTACACCTTC.

The rearrangement joins TRBV6-2 or TRBV6-3 to TRBJ2-7; no clear D gene. V lost 6 bases to trimming and J lost 0 bases, with 6 bases between them. CDR3 length: 12 residues. Germline V gene sequence: CDR1 MNHEY, CDR2 SVGEGT. CDR3 sequence: CASSPGSYEQYF. The DNA of the CDR3 is TGTGCCAGCAGCCCCGGCTCCTACGAGCAGTACTTC.

V gene TRBV13 combines with J gene TRBJ1-5; D ambiguous. Between the trimmed V and J ends, which lost 4 bases and 7 bases, there was a span of 8 bases. The CDR3 extends over 12 amino acids. Looked up from germline, CDR1 is PRHDT and CDR2 is FYEKMQ (reference sequence). CDR3 nucleotides: TGTGCCAGCAGCTACATCGGCCAGCCCCAGCATTTT. This translates into CASSYIGQPQHF.

This rearrangement joins TRBV14 to TRBJ1-2; tentative D call: TRBD1 (5 bases). CDR1 is SGHDN, CDR2 FVKESK, per germline. The CDR3 consists of 15 residues. The V end was cut by 2 bases, the J end by 7 bases, with 17 bases between. CDR3 amino acids: CASSQSTGGSGGYTF. CDR3 bases: TGTGCCAGCAGCCAATCAACGGGGGGGTCAGGTGGCTACACCTTC.

This chain links TRBV29-1 with TRBJ2-7; 8 nucleotides agree with TRBD1. The CDR3 extends over 13 amino acids. Germline assignment: CDR1 SQVTM and CDR2 ANQGSEA. The junction had 8 bases not matched to a gene; V was cut back by 7 bases and J by 3 bases. CDR3 DNA sequence: TGCAGCGCCGGGACAGGTGTATTCTACGAGCAGTACTTC. It specifies CSAGTGVFYEQYF.

This clone occurred many times. CDR3 nucleotides: TGTGCCAGTAGCAATACAGGGACCAATGAGCAGTTCTTC. Its protein is CASSNTGTNEQFF. The genes are TRBV19 and TRBJ2-1; D is perhaps TRBD1 (6 bases). The germline V gene has CDR1 LNHDA and CDR2 SQIVND (reference sequence). Trimming removed 6 bases from V and 6 bases from J, with 12 bases in between. The CDR3 length is 13 residues.

This rearrangement joins TRBV18 to TRBJ2-3; unclear D gene. The CDR3 is 13 amino acids. V dropped 3 bases and J dropped 5 bases, with 9 bases sitting between them. Per germline, CDR1 KGHSH and CDR2 LQKENI. CDR3 nucleotide sequence: TGTGCCAGCTCACCGGTCATCAAAGATACGCAGTATTTT. Translated: CASSPVIKDTQYF.